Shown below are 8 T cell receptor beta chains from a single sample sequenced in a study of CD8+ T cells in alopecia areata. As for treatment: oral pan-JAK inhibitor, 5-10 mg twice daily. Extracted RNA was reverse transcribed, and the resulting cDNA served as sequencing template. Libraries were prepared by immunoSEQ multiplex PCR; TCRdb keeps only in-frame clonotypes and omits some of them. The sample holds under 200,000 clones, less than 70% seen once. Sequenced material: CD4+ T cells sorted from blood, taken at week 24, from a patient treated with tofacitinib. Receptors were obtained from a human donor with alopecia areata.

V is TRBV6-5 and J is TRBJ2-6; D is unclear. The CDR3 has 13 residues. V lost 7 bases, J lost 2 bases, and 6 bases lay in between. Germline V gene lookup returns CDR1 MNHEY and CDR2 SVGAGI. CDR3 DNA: TGTGCCAGCAAATGGGCTGGGGCCAACGTCCTGACTTTC. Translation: CASKWAGANVLTF.

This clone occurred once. As DNA, the CDR3 is TGTGCCAGCAGTGTGGTTGGGTACAATGAGCAGTTCTTC. As protein: CASSVVGYNEQFF. The chain links TRBV6-1 to TRBJ2-1; the D is unclear. The ends were cut back, 4 bases at V and 4 bases at J, with 8 bases in the middle. This CDR3 spans 13 amino acids. Per germline, CDR1 MNHNS and CDR2 SASEGT.

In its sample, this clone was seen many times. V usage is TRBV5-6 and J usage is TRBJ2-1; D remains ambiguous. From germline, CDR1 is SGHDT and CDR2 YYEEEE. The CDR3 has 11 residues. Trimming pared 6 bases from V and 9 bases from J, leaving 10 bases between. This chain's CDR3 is CASNFGSEQFF. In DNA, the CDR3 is TGTGCCAGCAATTTCGGGTCTGAGCAGTTCTTC.

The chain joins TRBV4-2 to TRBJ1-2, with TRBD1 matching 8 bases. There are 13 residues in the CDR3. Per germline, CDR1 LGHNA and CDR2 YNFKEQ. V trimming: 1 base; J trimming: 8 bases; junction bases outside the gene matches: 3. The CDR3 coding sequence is TGTGCCAGCAGCCAAGCGCAGGGGGCGGGCTACACCTTC. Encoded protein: CASSQAQGAGYTF.

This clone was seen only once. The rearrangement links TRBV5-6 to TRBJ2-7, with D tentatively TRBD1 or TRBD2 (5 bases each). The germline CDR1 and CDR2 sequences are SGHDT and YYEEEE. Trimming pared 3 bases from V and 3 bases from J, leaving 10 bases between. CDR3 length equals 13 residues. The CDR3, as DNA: TGTGCCAGCAGCTCCGGGACGGGCTACGAGCAGTACTTC. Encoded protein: CASSSGTGYEQYF. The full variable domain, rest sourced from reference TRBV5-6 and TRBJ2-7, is DAGVTQSPTHLIKTRGQQVTLRCSPKSGHDTVSWYQQALGQGPQFIFQYYEEEERQRGNFPDRFSGHQFPNYSSELNVNALLLGDSALYLCASSSGTGYEQYFGPGTRLTVT.

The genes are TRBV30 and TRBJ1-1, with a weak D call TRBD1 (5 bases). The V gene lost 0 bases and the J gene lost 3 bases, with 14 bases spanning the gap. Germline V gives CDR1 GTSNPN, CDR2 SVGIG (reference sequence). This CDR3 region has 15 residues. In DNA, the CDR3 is TGTGCCTGGAGTGTTTTCGGCAGGGACTACACTGAAGCTTTCTTT. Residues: CAWSVFGRDYTEAFF.

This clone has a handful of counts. The CDR3 bases are TGCGCCAGCAGCCAATCCACAGATACGCAGTATTTT. It translates to CASSQSTDTQYF. The rearrangement links TRBV4-1 to TRBJ2-3, with D unresolved. Trimming removed 2 bases at V and 2 bases at J, with 2 bases between. The germline V gene encodes CDR1 MGHRA and CDR2 YSYEKL. The CDR3 is made up of 12 amino acids.

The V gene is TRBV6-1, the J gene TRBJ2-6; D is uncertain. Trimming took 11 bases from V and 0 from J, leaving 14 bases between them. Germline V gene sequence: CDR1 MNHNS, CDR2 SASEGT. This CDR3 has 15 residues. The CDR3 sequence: CAVRPSYSGANVLTF. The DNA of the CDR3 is TGTGCCGTCAGACCGAGCTACTCTGGGGCCAACGTCCTGACTTTC.